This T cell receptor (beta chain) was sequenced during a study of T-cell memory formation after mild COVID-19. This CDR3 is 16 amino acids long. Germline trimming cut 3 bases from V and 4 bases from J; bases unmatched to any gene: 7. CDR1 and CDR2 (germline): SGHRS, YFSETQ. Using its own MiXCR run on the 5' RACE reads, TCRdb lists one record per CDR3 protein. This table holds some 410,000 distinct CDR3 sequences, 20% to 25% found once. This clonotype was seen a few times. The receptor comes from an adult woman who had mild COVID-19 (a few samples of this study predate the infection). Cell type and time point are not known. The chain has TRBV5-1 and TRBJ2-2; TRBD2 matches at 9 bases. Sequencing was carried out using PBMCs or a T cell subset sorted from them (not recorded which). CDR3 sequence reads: CASSSNSGGGTGELFF. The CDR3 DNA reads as TGCGCCAGCAGCTCAAATAGCGGGGGAGGCACCGGGGAGCTGTTTTTT.